This TCR beta chain came from a study of shared clonotypes between healthy human individuals. Trimming took 2 bases from V and 4 from J; bases not matched to a gene: 5. Germline V lookup: CDR1 MNHEY, CDR2 SMNVEV (reference sequence). The CDR3 spans 15 residues. The naive CD8 subset, CD45RO-negative cells positively selected for CCR7, excluded terminally differentiated effector memory CD45RA+ cells. On sorted subsets, replicate PCRs used about 200 ng DNA, or 25,000 to 35,000 T cell genomes. Here immunoSEQ multiplex PCR was the method, and the copy in TCRdb shows in-frame clones only, minus some. The sample yields roughly 650,000 clones, 95% to 96% seen once.

This clonotype was sampled from a woman in her 30s in good health. The material sequenced was naive CD8+ T cells sorted from blood. The genes are TRBV27 and TRBJ1-5; 7 bases agree with TRBD1. The CDR3, as DNA: TGTGCCAGCAGTTTAGCAGGGGGTGGGAATCAGCCCCAGCATTTT. This codes for CASSLAGGGNQPQHF.